This T cell receptor (beta chain) was sequenced during a study of OX40 agonist ivuxolimab in advanced cancers. Study details: Recorded diagnoses for dose-escalation patients were hepatocellular carcinoma, melanoma, renal cell or head and neck cancer.

The V gene end was trimmed by 1 base and the J gene end by 5 bases; junction bases not matched to a gene: 7. The CDR3 has 17 residues. Germline values: CDR1 LGHNA, CDR2 YNFKEQ. Libraries were prepared by immunoSEQ multiplex PCR; TCRdb keeps only in-frame clonotypes and omits some of them. The table has 43,000 or so clones, approximately 90% seen once; the top ten hold over 5.5%. This sequence joins TRBV4-2 and TRBJ2-2; 10 bases match TRBD2. The sample here was CD4+ or CD8+ T cells sorted from blood, taken in a trial of the OX40 agonist ivuxolimab. The receptor was derived from an adult with an advanced solid tumor such as melanoma, head and neck, liver or kidney cancer. CDR3 loop: CASSQAGIAGGTGELFF. The CDR3, as DNA: TGTGCCAGCAGCCAAGCGGGAATAGCGGGAGGAACCGGGGAGCTGTTTTTT.